The 25 T cell receptor beta chains listed next were all sequenced from one sample in a study of Ad26.COV2.S vaccination and SARS-CoV-2 variants. Described treatment: around 19 received Ad26.COV2.S at low or high dose, single or two shots; 5 received placebo; per-sample allocation not given. After the first vaccine or placebo injection, samples were drawn on day 63. Assay used: immunoSEQ multiplex PCR; TCRdb lists only in-frame clones, some missing. The table shows about 680,000 clones, with roughly nine tenths occurring only once. The sample was peripheral blood, taken in a trial of Ad26.COV2.S vaccine versus placebo. Receptors were obtained from a person aged 18 to 59 who received the Ad26.COV2.S COVID-19 vaccine or a placebo.

In nucleotides, the CDR3 is TGTGCCAGCAGCCAAGCGCTAGGGGGCGCCGTGGCTTTCTTT. Amino acids: CASSQALGGAVAFF. The gene calls are TRBV3-1 (or the pseudogene TRBV3-2) and TRBJ1-1; 7 bases line up with TRBD1. V trimming: 1 base; J trimming: 11 bases; junction bases outside the gene matches: 10. This CDR3 contains 14 residues. Germline CDR1 LGHDT, CDR2 YNNKEL (reference sequence).

V gene TRBV6-6 combines with J gene TRBJ2-7; 11 bases are a match to TRBD1. CDR1 and CDR2 (germline): MNHNY, SVGAGI (reference sequence). Trimming cost V 8 bases and J 10 bases; bases outside gene matches: 7. The CDR3 spans 12 residues. The CDR3: CASAGDRGRQYF. CDR3 nucleotide sequence: TGTGCCAGCGCCGGGGACAGGGGGAGACAGTACTTC.

The rearrangement joins TRBV2 to TRBJ2-3, with 11 bases fitting TRBD2. The CDR3 covers 15 residues. V lost 6 bases, J lost 2 bases, and 4 bases stayed unmatched. Germline loops: CDR1 SNHLY, CDR2 FYNNEI. This chain's CDR3 is CASRRTSGYTDTQYF. DNA for the CDR3: TGTGCCAGCAGGAGGACTAGCGGGTACACAGATACGCAGTATTTT.

The chain uses TRBV30 and TRBJ2-1; no firm D call. V was pared by 3 bases and J by 0 bases, with 9 bases between. The germline CDR1 and CDR2 sequences are GTSNPN and SVGIG (reference sequence). This CDR3 comprises 14 residues. The CDR3: CAWRAPSSYNEQFF. CDR3 in DNA: TGTGCCTGGAGAGCTCCGAGCTCCTACAATGAGCAGTTCTTC.

In nucleotides, the CDR3 is TGCAGCGTTGAAGGGACCGACAGCAATGAGCAGTTCTTC. Amino acid sequence: CSVEGTDSNEQFF. The chain joins TRBV29-1 to TRBJ2-1; D might be TRBD1 (5 bases). This CDR3 is built from 13 residues. Germline V lookup: CDR1 SQVTM, CDR2 ANQGSEA. Trimming shortened V by 1 base and J by 6 bases, and 10 bases separated the two germline ends.

Remarks on this clone: Other nucleotide sequences in the sample specify the same CDR3. This chain joins TRBV30 and TRBJ2-6, with D uncertain. Trimming removed 2 bases from V and 0 bases from J, with 5 bases in between. The germline V gene encodes CDR1 GTSNPN and CDR2 SVGIG (reference sequence). The CDR3 sequence is 14 residues long. The CDR3 nucleotides are TGTGCCTGGAGTCTGGGCTCTGGGGCCAACGTCCTGACTTTC. It is translated as CAWSLGSGANVLTF.

This clone has just one count. The chain has TRBV7-2 and TRBJ1-2, with D possibly being TRBD1 (6 bases). Germline CDR1 reads SGHTA; CDR2 reads FQGNSA. The CDR3 consists of 14 residues. The V end was cut by 7 bases, the J end by 0 bases, with 12 bases between. In nucleotides, the CDR3 is TGTGCCAGCAACAGGGTAGTTACTAACTATGGCTACACCTTC. Its protein is CASNRVVTNYGYTF.

The V gene is TRBV20-1, the J gene TRBJ1-1; D might be TRBD1 (5 bases). The CDR3 covers 13 residues. CDR1 is DFQATT, CDR2 SNEGSKA, per germline (reference sequence). The V gene lost 3 bases and the J gene lost 5 bases, with 13 bases spanning the gap. As DNA, the CDR3 is TGCAGTGCTAGTCTCGCAGGGTTAACTGAAGCTTTCTTT. Its translation is CSASLAGLTEAFF.

The chain combines TRBV18 with TRBJ2-1; no reliable D call. Trimming shortened V by 5 bases and J by 1 base, and 6 bases separated the two germline ends. CDR3 length: 13 residues. Per germline, CDR1 KGHSH and CDR2 LQKENI. CDR3 coding DNA: TGTGCCAGCTCAGAGGATTCCTACAATGAGCAGTTCTTC. Protein product: CASSEDSYNEQFF.

The gene calls are TRBV29-1 and TRBJ2-4, with a tentative D call TRBD2 (6 bases). The CDR3 has 16 residues. V was trimmed by 5 bases and J by 0 bases, leaving 17 bases between them. Per the germline V gene, CDR1 is SQVTM and CDR2 is ANQGSEA. Written as DNA, the CDR3 is TGCAGCGTTATGCTGGGAGGCGCCCTAGCCAAAAACATTCAGTACTTC. It yields the protein CSVMLGGALAKNIQYF.

This clone has a single count. V gene TRBV11-2 combines with J gene TRBJ1-6; the D is unclear. Germline lookup yields CDR1 SGHAT and CDR2 FQNNGV. Trimming cost V 4 bases and J 3 bases, with 7 bases left between them. The CDR3 is made up of 14 amino acids. CDR3 sequence (DNA): TGTGCCAGCAGCTCCATGCACTATAATTCACCCCTCCACTTT. Translated: CASSSMHYNSPLHF.

The CDR3: CASSYSPGAVDTQYF. The CDR3, as DNA: TGTGCCAGCAGTTACTCACCCGGGGCCGTCGATACGCAGTATTTT. The chain couples TRBV6-2 or TRBV6-3 to TRBJ2-3; D tentatively fits TRBD1 or TRBD2 (5 bases each). The CDR3 extends over 15 amino acids. CDR1 MNHEY and CDR2 SVGEGT come from the germline V gene. V was cut by 0 bases and J by 6 bases, with 13 bases left in between.

J is TRBJ2-3 and V is TRBV6-5; 8 bases line up with TRBD2. V dropped 6 bases and J dropped 6; count of bases not matched to a gene: 8. The germline CDR1 and CDR2 sequences are MNHEY and SVGAGI. There are 14 residues in the CDR3. The CDR3 bases are TGTGCCAGCAGCCGTAGCGGGACCCGGGATACGCAGTATTTT. Amino acids: CASSRSGTRDTQYF.

The V call is TRBV11-2, the J call TRBJ1-5; D not certain. The V and J ends lost 1 base and 4 bases respectively, with 14 bases between them. The CDR3 length is 16 residues. Germline CDR1 is SGHAT and CDR2 is FQNNGV. The CDR3 here is CASSLGAVPGNQPQHF. CDR3 DNA: TGTGCCAGCAGCTTAGGAGCGGTCCCGGGAAATCAGCCCCAGCATTTT. Full variable domain (rest looked up from reference TRBV11-2 and TRBJ1-5): EAGVAQSPRYKIIEKRQSVAFWCNPISGHATLYWYQQILGQGPKLLIQFQNNGVVDDSQLPKDRFSAERLKGVDSTLKIQPAKLEDSAVYLCASSLGAVPGNQPQHFGDGTRLSIL.

The chain has TRBV5-3 and TRBJ2-1, with TRBD1 matching over 7 bases. TRBV5-3 is designated an ORF whose function remains uncertain. CDR3 length: 14 residues. V was clipped by 10 bases and J by 3 bases; unmatched bases: 10. CDR3 amino acids: CAQEMGQSYNEQFF. The CDR3 DNA reads as TGTGCCCAGGAGATGGGACAGAGCTACAATGAGCAGTTCTTC.

This clone has a count of ten or more. This rearrangement joins TRBV4-1 to TRBJ2-1; 8 positions agree with TRBD2. This CDR3 comprises 17 residues. The J segment lost 7 bases and the V segment lost 1 base, leaving 12 bases of the junction unmatched. Germline assignment: CDR1 MGHRA and CDR2 YSYEKL. The CDR3 DNA reads as TGCGCCAGCAGCCAAGTCGATTTGGGACTAGTTTCGAATGAGCAGTTCTTC. Protein product: CASSQVDLGLVSNEQFF.

The V call is TRBV2, the J call TRBJ1-2; 7 bases fit TRBD1. The CDR3 runs to 13 residues. Germline assignment: CDR1 SNHLY and CDR2 FYNNEI. J lost 4 bases, V lost 9 bases, and 8 bases had no gene match. CDR3 residues: CASRWDSSYGYTF. For the CDR3, the DNA is TGTGCCAGTCGCTGGGACAGCAGCTATGGCTACACCTTC.

As regards this clone: This same CDR3 is encoded by further DNA sequences in the sample. The chain combines TRBV24-1 with TRBJ2-3; 11 bases line up with TRBD1. Germline loops: CDR1 KGHDR, CDR2 SFDVKD. J was trimmed by 3 bases and V by 4 bases; bases with no gene match: 5. The CDR3 is 16 amino acids. The CDR3 sequence: CATSDPGTGGTDTQYF. In DNA, the CDR3 is TGTGCCACCAGTGACCCCGGGACAGGGGGAACAGATACGCAGTATTTT.

This chain uses TRBV30 with TRBJ2-1; D is possibly TRBD1 (6 bases). The germline V gene encodes CDR1 GTSNPN and CDR2 SVGIG (reference sequence). Trimming stripped 4 bases from V and 5 bases from J, with 12 bases between. CDR3 size: 13 residues. CDR3: CAWTQGSNNEQFF. CDR3 DNA sequence: TGTGCCTGGACGCAGGGGTCCAACAATGAGCAGTTCTTC.

The V and J genes are TRBV7-2 and TRBJ2-1; TRBD2 matches at 9 bases. The CDR3 contains 18 residues. From germline, CDR1 is SGHTA and CDR2 FQGNSA. V lost 5 bases to trimming and J lost 7 bases; unmatched junction nucleotides: 18. For the CDR3, the DNA is TGTGCCAGCAGCCCCCCCTCTAGCGGGATACGACCCTTTAATGAGCAGTTCTTC. Amino acid sequence: CASSPPSSGIRPFNEQFF.

The chain employs TRBV7-9 and TRBJ2-1; 10 bases are shared with TRBD2. This CDR3 is built from 16 residues. V was clipped by 3 bases and J by 2 bases; unmatched bases: 4. Germline V gives CDR1 SEHNR, CDR2 FQNEAQ (reference sequence). Written as DNA, the CDR3 is TGTGCCAGCAGCTTGGGGCTAGCGGGAGCCTACAATGAGCAGTTCTTC. Translating gives CASSLGLAGAYNEQFF.

The rearrangement uses TRBV19 and TRBJ2-4; 12 nucleotides match TRBD2. Germline V lookup: CDR1 LNHDA, CDR2 SQIVND (reference sequence). The CDR3 contains 17 residues. With V trimmed by 5 bases and J by 2 bases, 7 bases remained unmatched. CDR3 DNA sequence: TGTGCCAGTAGTGCCCGACTAGCGGGAGCCCCCAAAAACATTCAGTACTTC. It translates to CASSARLAGAPKNIQYF. The whole variable domain, remainder taken from reference TRBV19 and TRBJ2-4, is DGGITQSPKYLFRKEGQNVTLSCEQNLNHDAMYWYRQDPGQGLRLIYYSQIVNDFQKGDIAEGYSVSREKKESFPLTVTSAQKNPTAFYLCASSARLAGAPKNIQYFGAGTRLSVL.

V and J are TRBV30 and TRBJ2-5; TRBD2 aligns across 14 bases. From germline, CDR1 is GTSNPN and CDR2 SVGIG (reference sequence). This CDR3 spans 16 amino acids. V lost 0 bases and J lost 4; bases outside the gene matches: 4. The DNA of the CDR3 is TGTGCCTGGAGTGTACGGGGGACTAGCGGGGGAGAGACCCAGTACTTC. This translates into CAWSVRGTSGGETQYF.

The DNA for the CDR3 is TGTGCCAGCAGCTCTACTACGGGCCAAGAGACCCAGTACTTC. It encodes CASSSTTGQETQYF. The V gene is TRBV7-9, the J gene TRBJ2-5; no clear D gene. Germline V gives CDR1 SEHNR, CDR2 FQNEAQ (reference sequence). The CDR3 has 14 amino acids. Trimming removed 4 bases at V and 1 base at J, with 10 bases between.

The chain recombines TRBV5-1 with TRBJ2-2; no reliable D call. The CDR3 has 13 residues. Per germline, CDR1 SGHRS and CDR2 YFSETQ. The V and J ends lost 2 bases and 4 bases respectively, with 6 bases between them. The DNA for the CDR3 is TGCGCCAGCAGCTTACCCATCACCGGGGAGCTGTTTTTT. Protein product: CASSLPITGELFF.